This T cell receptor (beta chain) is drawn from a study of cytomegalovirus exposure and HLA in healthy donors (dated by TCRdb to the late 2010s). With regard to the full study: According to an earlier analysis of 587 of the donors, about 170 million T cells yielded roughly 100 million unique TCR beta sequences and less than 300 Gb of sequence data. Five DR-DQ haplotypes were handled as single units for association and clustering because linkage in the cohort was strong. Every repertoire in the discovery cohort had been generated on one and the same sequencing platform. HLA typing covered class I and class II loci at four-digit resolution. The genetic ancestry cluster associated with self-reported Caucasian donors included approximately 85% of the roughly 400 genotyped donors. An earlier analysis of approximately 500 of the donors applied high-throughput TCR beta sequencing to assess whether each TCR beta V gene segment acted as functional or pseudogenic. The study combined high-throughput TCR immunosequencing, statistical association of individual TCRs with disease status, and machine learning to predict cytomegalovirus infection status. Rather than using new phenotypic data, the later analysis identified candidate immune exposures from TCR beta sequences and from how often those sequences occurred across donors. Typing coverage varied by locus: roughly 620-630 donors for A, B, C, DRB1 and DQB1; more than 500 for DQA1; more than 600 for DPA1; around 450 for DPB1. In a later analysis, previously published TCR beta repertoires from 666 donors were re-analyzed and high-resolution HLA genotyping was added so that TCR occurrence patterns could be studied. Donor age, sex, ethnicity and CMV serostatus were compiled alongside the repertoire data. A separate validation cohort of roughly 110 different subjects was used in addition to the 666-subject first cohort. The study used immunosequencing to profile the T cell repertoires of under 700 subjects and linked those repertoires to cytomegalovirus serostatus. Among about 410 genotyped donors of the cohort, an average of roughly 230,000 unique TCR beta nucleotide sequences was sequenced per donor, of which about 18% were non-productive. Approximately 300 gigabases of sequencing data and around 88 million unique TCR sequences made up an early release that covered several hundred HLA-typed donors. The study aimed to test whether cataloging public T cell receptors could reveal signatures of past pathogen exposure. A later genetic analysis used genome-wide SNP genotypes for 398 of the 666 donors, treating that subset as a discovery cohort. Here is what the overall study found, with its caveats: Assigning TCR associations to individual alleles was difficult when HLA alleles, especially DR and DQ, strongly co-occurred. Across donors, most TCR sequences were observed very rarely, whereas some public TCRs were present in many individuals. According to the authors, the approach could potentially be generalized to other disease states and immunological phenotypes. A later analysis associated about 18,000 TCR beta sequences with specific HLA alleles at a false discovery rate of 0.05. The study gave a list of 150 to 200 TCR beta chains associated with cytomegalovirus. In a later genetic analysis, a missense DCLRE1C variant was associated with V-gene and J-gene trimming of TCR beta chains, and the association was replicated in an independent cohort. According to a later analysis, parvovirus B19, influenza, CMV and Epstein-Barr virus appeared linked to several top co-occurrence clusters. A few of the identified cytomegalovirus-associated TCR beta chains were confirmed in vitro to be specific for cytomegalovirus antigens. Some IMGT-functional V segments, including TRBV6-2 and TRBV6-3, could not be told apart with the 87-base-pair reads, so those segments were excluded. Correlated functional status among segregating V segments might be attributable to linkage disequilibrium, but an unknown experimental factor could not be ruled out. Presence/absence analyses assumed roughly uniform sequencing depth across donors, an assumption that may not hold. A further reported finding was that TCR beta sequences accurately predicted the HLA-A and HLA-B alleles for most subjects in the first cohort. In a later genetic analysis, fewer N-insertions in productive TCRs were reported among donors in an Asian-associated ancestry cluster than the 666-donor mean. In a later analysis, most CMV-associated TCR beta chains were found to appear HLA-restricted, with HLA associations seemingly driven largely by CMV exposure. A cluster of highly shared sequence variants was judged likely to be a technical artifact of the sequencing pipeline. According to a later analysis, TCR association rates differed among HLA loci, with DRB1 alleles showing the most associated TCRs and HLA-C alleles showing the fewest. Because HLA typing was missing for some donors at each locus, association tests included only the typed subset. Immune exposure information for the cohort was limited to CMV serostatus. Some 16 rarely observed V segments, including chromosome 9 orphons, were excluded from the earlier analysis of a few hundred of the donors because counts were too low. Only TCR beta chains were sequenced in this cohort, and the absence of alpha or paired-chain data limited detectable features. The classifier was reported to diagnose cytomegalovirus status with high specificity and sensitivity in both the original cohort and the validation cohort. Broadly in line with IMGT annotations, most TCR beta V segments showed up in productive rearrangements about 87% or about 30% of the time in an earlier analysis of some 590 of the donors. A later analysis found that HLA-associated TCR beta chains were more clonally expanded and had lower generation probabilities than equally common non-associated chains.

The library was produced with the immunoSEQ multiplex PCR assay. The multiplex PCR relied on a mix of 60 forward primers for TCR Vbeta segments and 13 reverse primers for TCR Jbeta segments. The CDR3 region of rearranged TCR beta genes was amplified from genomic DNA by a multiplex PCR assay. The amplified TCR beta libraries were sequenced on the Illumina HiSeq System as 87-base-pair reads. Concerning the study's data processing: In a later analysis, roughly 80 million unique TCR beta chains were counted across the approximately 640 repertoires, and around 11 million of these chains were shared by at least two donors. Raw reads were error-corrected and collapsed into unique sequences by a nearest-neighbor algorithm in which closely related sequences were merged to remove PCR and sequencing errors. V, D and J gene segments were assigned by aligning CDR3 sequences to IMGT reference sequences. For a sequence to be retained, a match of at least six nucleotides to both a V gene segment and a J gene segment was required. A rearrangement was called productive if the CDR3 had no stop codons and remained in frame with V and J, and every other rearrangement was called non-productive. Following IMGT convention, CDR3 was defined as the stretch from the second conserved V-encoded cysteine to the conserved J-encoded phenylalanine. The earlier analysis of 550 to 650 of the donors excluded any sequence lacking an unambiguous match to a single V gene segment. An earlier analysis of some 500 of the donors classified V segments as functional when productive rearrangements were above 56.7% and as segregating when the standard deviation between donors was above 5%. A statistical classification framework was built for diagnosing cytomegalovirus status from the catalog of TCR beta chain sequences. In a later analysis, TCR nucleotide sequences were compared against IMGT/GENE-DB human TR gene sequences so that V and J genes could be assigned. The TCRdist pipeline was used in a later analysis to assign CDR3 sequences and most-parsimonious VDJ recombination scenarios. In a later analysis, every TCR beta chain was defined by the combination of its CDR3 amino acid sequence and its V-gene family, and reads without a unique V-gene family were dropped. A later analysis removed over 500 highly shared, low-generation-probability nucleotide sequences to deal with suspected cross-contamination and a sequencing artifact. In a later analysis, a clonal expansion index for each public chain was calculated from normalized within-repertoire ranks of inferred template counts. In a later analysis, generation probabilities were computed with a VDJ recombination model fitted to out-of-frame rearrangements, and the resulting probabilities were checked against IGoR. In a later analysis, hypergeometric tests were used to score TCR-TCR, TCR-HLA and TCR-CMV co-occurrence, with a repertoire-size bias correction applied to TCR pairs. To estimate false discovery rates, a later analysis permuted the HLA or CMV assignments 20 times. In a later analysis, co-occurring TCRs were grouped using DBSCAN, and TCRdist sequence similarity was added for clustering within HLA-allele-positive subsets. For co-occurrence clustering, repertoires with fewer than 30,000 or more than 120,000 public chains were excluded, along with four to six repertoires with anomalous nucleotide sharing. The source is immuneACCESS, and TCRdb retained only in-frame sequences with V and J called. Part of the clones is not carried over; for the studies checked, unresolved V genes explain less than half of this, and the remainder is unexplained. The D gene and trimming were derived from the DNA, and the V and J assignments and clone size from that table. Across this sample there are under 200,000 clones, with around four fifths seen only once. Of the sample, around 3% falls within the top ten clones.

To note about this clone: This receptor's antigen is unknown. One base away there is no much larger clone; base qualities are not given.

The cohort was made up of hundreds of healthy bone marrow donors. All cohort members were sampled while nominally healthy, although unrecorded immune exposures were likely present. The donor was CMV seropositive and was included in the group of approximately 300 seropositive cohort members. A peripheral blood sample was provided by each donor, and peripheral blood mononuclear cells were used for TCR beta sequencing. Genomic DNA was extracted from the blood cell samples with the Qiagen DNeasy Blood Extraction Kit. Here V drops 2 bases and J drops 5 bases, and the junction holds 4 bases not matched to any gene. Taken from the germline V gene, the CDR1 and CDR2 loops are SNHLY and FYNNEI. Including the terminal cysteine and phenylalanine, the CDR3 comprises 15 residues. Only the CDR3 part of the read is kept: 45 bases, read in frame from the first base.

The receptor's source is a woman aged 45-65 years in good health and CMV-seropositive. Sequenced material: PBMCs. Recombination linked TRBV2 to TRBJ2-1, with 9 junctional bases fitting TRBD2. The bases are TGTGCCAGCAGTGAATCCCTAGCGGGGCACAATGAGCAGTTCTTC. Its translation reads: CASSESLAGHNEQFF.